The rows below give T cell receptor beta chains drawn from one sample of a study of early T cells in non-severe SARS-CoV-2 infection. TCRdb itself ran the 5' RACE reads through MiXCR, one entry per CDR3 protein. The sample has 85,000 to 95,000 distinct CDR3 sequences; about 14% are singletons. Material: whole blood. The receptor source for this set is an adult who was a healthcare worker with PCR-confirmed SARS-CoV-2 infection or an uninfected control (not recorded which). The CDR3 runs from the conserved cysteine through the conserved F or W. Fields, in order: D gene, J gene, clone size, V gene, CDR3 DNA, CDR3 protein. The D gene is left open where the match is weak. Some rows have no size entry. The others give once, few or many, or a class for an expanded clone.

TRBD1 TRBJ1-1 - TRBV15 TGTGCCACCAGCAGGGACAGGACAATGAACACTGAAGCTTTCTTT CATSRDRTMNTEAFF
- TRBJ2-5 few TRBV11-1 TGTGCCAGCAGCTTATGGGGACCTCAAGAGACCCAGTACTTC CASSLWGPQETQYF
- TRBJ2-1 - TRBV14 TGTGCCAGCAGCCTTCCAGGACGGTTTTACAATGAGCAGTTCTTC CASSLPGRFYNEQFF
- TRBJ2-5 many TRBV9 TGTGCCAGCAGCGTAGACGAAGGGGAGACCCAGTACTTC CASSVDEGETQYF
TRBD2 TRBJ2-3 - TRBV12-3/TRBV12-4 TGTGCCAGCAGTCCTGGACTAGCGGGGGGGCAGGCAGATACGCAGTATTTT CASSPGLAGGQADTQYF
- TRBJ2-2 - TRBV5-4 TGTGCCAGCAGCTTGGCGGCTAGCCAGTTCACCGGGGAGCTGTTTTTT CASSLAASQFTGELFF
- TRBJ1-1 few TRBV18 TGTGCCAGCTCATCCCTCTCGATTCCGAACACTGAAGCTTTCTTT CASSSLSIPNTEAFF
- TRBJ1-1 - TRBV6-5 TGTGCCAGCCAGGACCAAACGAACACTGAAGCTTTCTTT CASQDQTNTEAFF
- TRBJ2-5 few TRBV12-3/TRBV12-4 TGTGCCAGCAGTTGGCCAGGGATGATCCAGACCCAGTACTTC CASSWPGMIQTQYF
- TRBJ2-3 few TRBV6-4 TGTGCCAGCAGTGACTCGAAGGAGGGGGGGGGCACAGATACGCAGTATTTT CASSDSKEGGGTDTQYF
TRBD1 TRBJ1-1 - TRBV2 TGTGCCAGCAGTGAACTAGGCAGGGGGCTTGGCACTGAAGCTTTCTTT CASSELGRGLGTEAFF
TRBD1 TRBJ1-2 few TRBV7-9 TGTGCCAGCAGGAATTGGACAGGGCGTCAAGGCTACACCTTC CASRNWTGRQGYTF
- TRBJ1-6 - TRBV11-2 TGTGCCAGCAGCCTAGCATATTCACCCCTCCACTTT CASSLAYSPLHF
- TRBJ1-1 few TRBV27 TGTGCCAGCAGTCTCTCCGTGTCAATGAACACTGAAGCTTTCTTT CASSLSVSMNTEAFF